The clone carrying this TCR beta chain showed up just once. As yet, its antigen is unknown. Germline V gene lookup returns CDR1 KGHSH and CDR2 LQKENI. CDR3 length equals 15 residues. V trimming: 3 bases; J trimming: 5 bases; junction bases outside the gene matches: 1. This specimen belongs to a study of beta chain features in type 1 diabetes. A single heparinised blood sample, averaging roughly 0.11 L, was obtained per donor. A sort by CD45RO/CCR7/CD25/CD127/CD95/CD27 yielded CD4+ naive, central memory, regulatory and stem cell-like memory cells. Study-wide findings and caveats: Type 1 diabetes patients had moderately but significantly shorter TCRB CDR3s in all four CD4+ subsets.

Expressed TCRB transcripts got sequenced, as all isolated RNA was reverse transcribed. There were 3.5 million or so reads on average in the naive, central memory and regulatory T cell samples. Some clones are missing from TCRdb's copy, which holds only in-frame ones; the method was immunoSEQ multiplex PCR. This repertoire shows approximately 160,000 clones, approximately 8.1% found once; its top ten account for 0.65%. The sample was central memory CD4+ T cells from blood. The sequence was obtained from a man between 18 and 29 years old in good health. The chain uses TRBV18 and TRBJ1-6, with TRBD1 identical over 10 bases. CDR3 amino acids: CASSPGTGDNSPLHF. The CDR3 DNA is TGTGCCAGCTCACCCGGGACAGGGGATAATTCACCCCTCCACTTT.